This T cell receptor (beta chain) was observed in a study of chemoradiotherapy in HPV16-positive cancers (dated by TCRdb to between 2021 and 2024). Background on the whole study: Candidate HPV-specific T-cell clones and common TCR motifs were defined through functional T-cell assays on cells from a couple of HPV16-positive patients. Next, the candidate HPV-specific TCRs and motifs were followed in TCR repertoires from roughly 90 patients with HPV-related cancers. The study asked whether T-cell immunity against the HPV oncoproteins E6 and E7 changes during chemoradiotherapy and whether it affects survival. Study-wide conclusions, independent of this receptor: Among HPV16-positive patients, expansion of HPV-responsive T cells during chemoradiotherapy was associated with better recurrence-free survival. Expansion of candidate HPV-specific clones and E7-related TCR motifs was observed in the tumor microenvironment during treatment, whereas no such expansion was observed for non-HPV-specific T cells. The functional definition of HPV-specific T cells came from only a couple of HPV16-positive patients, and the survival association was reported for HPV16-positive patients.

The library was made by the immunoSEQ multiplex PCR assay. Sourced from immuneACCESS, this table was stored by TCRdb with only in-frame sequences that have V and J called. A share of the clones is absent; for the studies checked, an unresolved V gene accounts for under half, and the remainder has no known explanation. Recorded for this sample are some 25,000 clones; approximately 93% of them occurred a single time. The ten largest clones represent roughly 2.5% of the sample. There are 15 amino acids in the CDR3, from cysteine to phenylalanine inclusive. Left in the record is the CDR3 DNA by itself, 45 bases read in frame from the first base. CDR1 and CDR2, looked up from the germline V gene, are SQVTM and ANQGSEA. Trimming removed 6 bases from V and 6 bases from J; the gene matches leave 8 bases unexplained. Repertoires were sampled multiple times during chemoradiotherapy, which allowed clonal expansion in the tumor microenvironment to be followed.

On this clone: Its recognized antigen is unknown. Per-base quality was not reported, and no clone a single base away is much larger than it.

The chain joins TRBV29-1 to TRBJ2-2, and 12 bases in between align with TRBD1. This receptor was obtained from a human donor with HPV-associated anogenital cancer. Sampling was carried out from a patient who underwent chemoradiotherapy. The CDR3 region has the sequence CSVLKGTGGSGELFF. The nucleotides read TGCAGCGTCCTTAAGGGGACAGGGGGCTCCGGGGAGCTGTTTTTT.